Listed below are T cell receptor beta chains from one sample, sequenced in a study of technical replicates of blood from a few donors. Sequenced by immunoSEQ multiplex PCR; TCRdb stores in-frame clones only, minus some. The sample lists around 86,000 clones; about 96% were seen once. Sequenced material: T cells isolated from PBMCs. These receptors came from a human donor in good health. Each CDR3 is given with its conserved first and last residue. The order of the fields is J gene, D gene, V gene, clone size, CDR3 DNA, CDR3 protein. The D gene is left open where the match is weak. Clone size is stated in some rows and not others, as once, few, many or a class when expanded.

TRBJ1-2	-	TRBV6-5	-	TGTGCCAGCACCGCCTCGGGACAAGGCTATGGCTACACCTTC	CASTASGQGYGYTF
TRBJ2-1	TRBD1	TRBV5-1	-	TGCGCCAGCATGCCACAATGGGACAGGGGCTCCGTTGAGCAGTTCTTC	CASMPQWDRGSVEQFF
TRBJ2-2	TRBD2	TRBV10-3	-	TGTGCCATCTACGGGACTAGCGGGAGGGCGAACACCGGGGAGCTGTTTTTT	CAIYGTSGRANTGELFF
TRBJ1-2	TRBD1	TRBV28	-	TGTGCCAGCAGTATCACCCCCACAGGGGGCGGGGAAGGCTACACCTTC	CASSITPTGGGEGYTF
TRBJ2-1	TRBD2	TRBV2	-	TGTGCCACAACACGTGCGCTAGCGGGGGGTCCCTCACGGAGGAATGAGCAGTTCTTC	CATTRALAGGPSRRNEQFF
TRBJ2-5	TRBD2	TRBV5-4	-	TGTGCCAGCAGCGTCGGGACTAGCGGGAGGGCTTGGGGGGAGACCCAGTACTTC	CASSVGTSGRAWGETQYF
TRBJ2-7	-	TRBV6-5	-	TGTGCCAGCAGACTACAAACAGGGTTCCCCTACGAGCAGTACTTC	CASRLQTGFPYEQYF
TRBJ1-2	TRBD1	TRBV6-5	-	TGTGCCAGCAGTTACCGTTCCGGGACAGGAGGCTATGGCTACACCTTC	CASSYRSGTGGYGYTF
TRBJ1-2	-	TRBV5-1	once	TGCGCCAGCAGCTTGGCCGCGGGTACGCCTGCGGGCTACACCTTC	CASSLAAGTPAGYTF
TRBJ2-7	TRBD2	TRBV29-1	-	TGCAGCGTCACCGGGACTAGCGACCCTATGGAGACCTACGAGCAGTACTTC	CSVTGTSDPMETYEQYF
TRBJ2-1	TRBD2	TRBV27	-	TGTGCCAGCAACCCTATAGCGGGAGACTACAATGAGCAGTTCTTC	CASNPIAGDYNEQFF
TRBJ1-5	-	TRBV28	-	TGTGCCAGCAGTTTATCGACTCAGCTCAATCAGCCCCAGCATTTT	CASSLSTQLNQPQHF
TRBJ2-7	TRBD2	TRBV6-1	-	TGTGCCAGCACAATTTCGGGACTAGGAGATTACGAGCAGTACTTC	CASTISGLGDYEQYF
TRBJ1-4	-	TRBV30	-	TGTGCCTGGACTCTGGCACAGGCGGATGAAAAACTGTTTTTT	CAWTLAQADEKLFF
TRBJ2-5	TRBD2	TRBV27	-	TGTGCCAGCAGTTTCAGGGAGGGGGAGACCCAGTACTTC	CASSFREGETQYF